This entry lists 25 T cell receptor beta chains sequenced from one sample in a study of shared clonotypes between healthy human individuals. TCRdb's table, derived via immunoSEQ multiplex PCR, lists solely in-frame clones and lacks some. The sample holds just under 350,000 clones, over 70% seen once. Sequenced material: memory CD4+ T cells sorted from blood. Subset given: CD45RA-negative fraction. The source of these receptors is a man aged 25-45 years in good health.

This chain links TRBV11-3 with TRBJ2-2, with TRBD1 matching over 8 bases. Per germline, CDR1 SGHNT and CDR2 YENEEA. The CDR3 is made up of 15 amino acids. The V gene end was trimmed by 5 bases and the J gene end by 6 bases; junction bases not matched to a gene: 8. The CDR3 DNA sequence: TGTGCCAGCAGCCGGACAGGGCAGGGGGCCGGGGAGCTGTTTTTT. The encoded protein is CASSRTGQGAGELFF.

This chain connects TRBV21-1 to TRBJ2-2; no DNA check was done on the table's D call, TRBD1. TRBV21-1 has pseudogene status. The CDR3 loop spans 19 amino acids. In nucleotides, the CDR3 is TGTGCCAGCAGCAAAGCTAGGCGGCAGGGCCTTACGAACACCGGGGAGCTGTTTTTT. It yields the protein CASSKARRQGLTNTGELFF.

The J gene is TRBJ1-4, the V gene TRBV20-1; D not resolved. The CDR3 loop spans 11 amino acids. Per germline, CDR1 DFQATT and CDR2 SNEGSKA (reference sequence). Deletions cut 6 bases from V and 13 bases from J, with 15 bases between. CDR3 DNA: TGCAGTGCCCCCACGCGAGGAAGACTGTTTTTT. Protein: CSAPTRGRLFF.

The chain has TRBV7-8 and TRBJ2-4; either TRBD1 or TRBD2 may supply D (5 bases each). V lost 2 bases to trimming and J lost 1 base, with 12 bases between them. Germline lookup yields CDR1 SGHVS and CDR2 FQNEAQ. The CDR3 loop spans 16 amino acids. The CDR3 sequence: CASSLSYEGAKNIQYF. CDR3 DNA: TGTGCCAGCAGCTTATCGTACGAGGGGGCCAAAAACATTCAGTACTTC.

This clone was seen just once. The genes are TRBV2 and TRBJ2-7; D is possibly TRBD2 (5 bases). This CDR3 has 15 residues. Germline loops: CDR1 SNHLY, CDR2 FYNNEI. Trimming cost V 5 bases and J 7 bases, with 21 bases left between them. The CDR3 DNA reads as TGTGCCAGCAGTTTTAGTCGGCGAGGCAGGAGGGAGCAGTACTTC. It yields the protein CASSFSRRGRREQYF.

This chain uses TRBV10-3 with TRBJ1-1; D is unclear. This CDR3 contains 13 residues. Germline V gene data show CDR1 as ENHRY and CDR2 as SYGVKD. V lost 6 bases and J lost 0, with 8 bases in between. The CDR3 coding sequence is TGTGCCATCAGCCCGTCATTGAACACTGAAGCTTTCTTT. Translated: CAISPSLNTEAFF.

The rearrangement links TRBV6-4 to TRBJ2-7; 8 bases agree with TRBD2. With 0 bases clipped from V and 4 bases from J, the junction kept 8 bases outside the gene matches. The V gene's germline CDR1 is MRHNA and CDR2 SNTAGT. The CDR3 has 16 amino acids. CDR3 sequence (DNA): TGTGCCAGCAGTGACTCGACTGGCGGGAGGACGTACGAGCAGTACTTC. Encoded protein: CASSDSTGGRTYEQYF.

A note on this clone: Other DNA sequences in this specimen translate into the identical CDR3. The chain uses TRBV9 and TRBJ2-1; no clear D gene. CDR3 size: 12 residues. The germline CDR1 and CDR2 sequences are SGDLS and YYNGEE. Deletions cut 2 bases from V and 6 bases from J, with 6 bases between. The DNA of the CDR3 is TGTGCCAGCAGCGTCGGCACCAATGAGCAGTTCTTC. Translated, it gives CASSVGTNEQFF.

CDR3 coding DNA: TGTGCCAGCAGCGTACAGGGGAAATTGGCAGAAGCTTTCTTT. It specifies CASSVQGKLAEAFF. This chain uses TRBV5-5 with TRBJ1-1; 7 bases are shared with TRBD1. The CDR3 spans 14 residues. V was pared by 4 bases and J by 8 bases, with 11 bases of the junction left unmatched. Germline V gene lookup returns CDR1 SGHKS and CDR2 YYEKEE (reference sequence).

CDR3 DNA: TGTGCCAGCAGCTTCCCCCCGTTGTTGGAGGGGGAAATACTTAGCACAGATACGCAGTATTTT. Residues: CASSFPPLLEGEILSTDTQYF. This rearrangement joins TRBV13 to TRBJ2-3; D tentatively fits TRBD1 or TRBD2 (6 bases each). The CDR3 is made up of 21 amino acids. The V gene's germline CDR1 is PRHDT and CDR2 FYEKMQ (reference sequence). The V end lost 3 bases, the J end lost 0 bases, and 28 bases lay between the germline ends.

The V gene is TRBV18, the J gene TRBJ2-7, with D possibly TRBD1 on 6 matching bases. The CDR3 totals 14 residues. V lost 4 bases and J 1 base, leaving 11 bases between the germline ends. From germline, CDR1 is KGHSH and CDR2 LQKENI. CDR3 DNA: TGTGCCAGCTCACTCGACACAGGGTCCTACGAGCAGTACTTC. This sequence encodes CASSLDTGSYEQYF.

This clone was found once. The genes are TRBV5-4 and TRBJ2-4, with TRBD1 matching 9 bases. The CDR3 extends over 15 amino acids. With 7 bases clipped from V and 1 base from J, the junction kept 6 bases outside the gene matches. Germline V lookup: CDR1 SGHNT, CDR2 YYREEE (reference sequence). DNA for the CDR3: TGTGCCAGCTCGCCGGGACAGGGCGCCAAAAACATTCAGTACTTC. This sequence encodes CASSPGQGAKNIQYF. The full variable domain, in which reference TRBV5-4 and TRBJ2-4 provide the parts outside the CDR3, is ETGVTQSPTHLIKTRGQQVTLRCSSQSGHNTVSWYQQALGQGPQFIFQYYREEENGRGNFPPRFSGLQFPNYSSELNVNALELDDSALYLCASSPGQGAKNIQYFGAGTRLSVL.

This clone was observed a single time. V and J are TRBV5-5 and TRBJ1-1; no firm D call. Trimming took off 3 bases at V and 1 base at J, with 10 bases between the two ends. Germline CDR1 is SGHKS and CDR2 is YYEKEE (reference sequence). The CDR3 is made up of 14 amino acids. The CDR3 sequence: CASSSGFANTEAFF. As DNA, the CDR3 is TGTGCCAGCAGCTCGGGGTTCGCGAACACTGAAGCTTTCTTT.

The chain carries TRBV7-9 and TRBJ2-5, with no clear D. Germline V gene sequence: CDR1 SEHNR, CDR2 FQNEAQ (reference sequence). The CDR3 consists of 12 residues. Trimming took off 7 bases at V and 1 base at J, with 7 bases between the two ends. Written as DNA, the CDR3 is TGTGCCAGCACCAACCCCCAAGAGACCCAGTACTTC. It translates to CASTNPQETQYF.

The gene calls are TRBV5-6 and TRBJ1-2; D uncertain. This CDR3 is 12 amino acids long. The V gene lost 2 bases and the J gene lost 5 bases, with 7 bases spanning the gap. Germline CDR1 is SGHDT and CDR2 is YYEEEE. CDR3 coding DNA: TGTGCCAGCAGCTTCTCGGGGTATGGCTACACCTTC. Amino acid sequence: CASSFSGYGYTF. Full variable domain (missing parts from reference TRBV5-6 and TRBJ1-2): DAGVTQSPTHLIKTRGQQVTLRCSPKSGHDTVSWYQQALGQGPQFIFQYYEEEERQRGNFPDRFSGHQFPNYSSELNVNALLLGDSALYLCASSFSGYGYTFGSGTRLTVV.

This clone came up once. J is TRBJ2-7 and V is TRBV25-1, with D hard to call. CDR3 length: 14 amino acids. Between the trimmed V and J ends, which lost 4 bases and 2 bases, there was a span of 12 bases. From germline, CDR1 is MGHDK and CDR2 SYGVNS. CDR3 coding DNA: TGTGCCAGCAGTGGAAGGACGGAGACCTACGAGCAGTACTTC. The encoded protein is CASSGRTETYEQYF.

The rearrangement links TRBV7-6 to TRBJ2-1, with 8 positions matching TRBD1. With 5 bases clipped from V and 6 bases from J, the junction kept 6 bases outside the gene matches. The CDR3 spans 14 residues. Germline lookup yields CDR1 SGHVS and CDR2 FNYEAQ. CDR3 protein: CASSLRTGLNEQFF. The DNA of the CDR3 is TGTGCCAGCAGCCTGCGGACAGGGCTCAATGAGCAGTTCTTC. Combining the CDR3 with reference TRBV7-6 and TRBJ2-1 gives the whole variable domain GAGVSQSPRYKVTKRGQDVALRCDPISGHVSLYWYRQALGQGPEFLTYFNYEAQQDKSGLPNDRFSAERPEGSISTLTIQRTEQRDSAMYRCASSLRTGLNEQFFGPGTRLTVL.

This rearrangement joins TRBV19 to TRBJ1-1, with D unclear. Trimming took off 3 bases at V and 0 bases at J, with 8 bases between the two ends. Germline CDR1 LNHDA, CDR2 SQIVND (reference sequence). The CDR3 totals 14 residues. CDR3 in amino acids: CASSMPGMNTEAFF. The CDR3 coding sequence is TGTGCCAGTAGTATGCCCGGGATGAACACTGAAGCTTTCTTT.

The chain recombines TRBV29-1 with TRBJ2-7; D not resolved. V lost 6 bases to trimming and J lost 1 base, with 13 bases between them. CDR3 length: 13 residues. Germline CDR1 reads SQVTM; CDR2 reads ANQGSEA. This CDR3 is CSVRDGGSYEQYF. CDR3 in DNA: TGCAGCGTCAGAGACGGTGGGTCCTACGAGCAGTACTTC.

V is TRBV12-5 and J is TRBJ2-3, with D perhaps TRBD1 (5 bases). V lost 7 bases to trimming and J lost 0 bases, with 11 bases between them. The CDR3 has 14 amino acids. CDR1 and CDR2 from the germline V gene are LGHNT and FRNRAP. CDR3 sequence (DNA): TGTGCTAGTGCCCCAGGGTTTAGCACAGATACGCAGTATTTT. It codes for CASAPGFSTDTQYF.

V and J are TRBV27 and TRBJ2-7, with 13 bases fitting TRBD2. J gave up 4 bases and V 4 bases, and 7 bases lay outside the gene matches. The length of the CDR3 is 16 residues. Germline CDR1 is MNHEY and CDR2 is SMNVEV (reference sequence). This CDR3 reads CASSSKLAGGTYEQYF. In nucleotides, the CDR3 is TGTGCCAGCAGTTCAAAACTAGCGGGAGGGACGTACGAGCAGTACTTC.

The chain recombines TRBV4-3 with TRBJ2-5; 14 bases are a match to TRBD2. There are 16 residues in the CDR3. J was trimmed by 4 bases and V by 3 bases; bases with no gene match: 4. Germline V lookup: CDR1 LGHNA, CDR2 YSLEER. The chain's CDR3 is CASSQRLAGGGETQYF. CDR3 in DNA: TGCGCCAGCAGCCAGAGACTAGCGGGAGGGGGAGAGACCCAGTACTTC.

The chain couples TRBV5-4 to TRBJ2-1, with TRBD2 matching 14 bases. V gave up 0 bases and J gave up 5 bases; unmatched junction bases: 4. The CDR3 spans 17 residues. Germline values: CDR1 SGHNT, CDR2 YYREEE (reference sequence). In DNA, the CDR3 is TGTGCCAGCAGCTTGGGGACTAGCGGGAGGAAACACAATGAGCAGTTCTTC. It yields the protein CASSLGTSGRKHNEQFF.

The chain carries TRBV6-5 and TRBJ2-3, with D perhaps matching TRBD1 (6 bases). This CDR3 is 15 amino acids long. The ends were cut back, 6 bases at V and 2 bases at J, with 15 bases in the middle. From germline, CDR1 is MNHEY and CDR2 SVGAGI. The CDR3 reads CASRRQGGYTDTQYF. CDR3 in DNA: TGTGCCAGCAGGAGACAAGGGGGTTACACAGATACGCAGTATTTT.

This clone was observed a handful of times. The genes are TRBV9 and TRBJ2-3; 10 bases agree with TRBD2. CDR3 length: 16 residues. V lost 3 bases and J lost 0; bases outside the gene matches: 4. Germline CDR1 and CDR2: SGDLS and YYNGEE. The CDR3 is CASSAGLAESTDTQYF. The CDR3, as DNA: TGTGCCAGCAGCGCAGGACTAGCGGAGAGCACAGATACGCAGTATTTT.